This T cell receptor beta chain was observed in a study of T cells in Graves' hyperthyroidism and ophthalmopathy. General study findings and limits: It was a median approximately 7.1 months before onset that the model predicted ophthalmopathy.

In its sample, this clonotype was seen many times. Its specificity is not known. Looked up from germline, CDR1 is SGHDN and CDR2 is FVKESK. The germline V and J ends were trimmed by 4 bases and 0 bases, with 13 bases remaining between them. This CDR3 has 16 amino acids. Based on clinical symptoms, serum thyroxine and TRAb, thyroid ultrasound and orbital computed tomography, diagnoses were reached. RNA transcripts gave rise to amplified TCR beta CDR3 regions. When the TCR CDR3 underwent first-round RT-PCR, the HTBI primer set was used. TCRdb itself ran the multiplex PCR reads through MiXCR, one entry per CDR3 protein. This sample has 500,000 to 600,000 distinct CDR3 sequences, with 40% to 50% found just once.

The sequenced sample consisted of peripheral blood or thyroid tissue (not recorded which). The chain has TRBV14 and TRBJ1-3; D is undetermined. The TCR comes from an adult woman with Graves' disease, either hyperthyroidism or ophthalmopathy (not recorded which). The CDR3 loop reads CASSPLGPSSGNTIYF. The CDR3 nucleotides read TGTGCCAGCAGCCCCCTCGGGCCAAGCTCTGGAAACACCATATATTTT.